What follows are 8 T cell receptor beta chains derived from one specimen sequenced in a study of blood T cell repertoires in COVID-19. Measured with immunoSEQ multiplex PCR; TCRdb has only the in-frame clones, and not every one. The table has 360,000 or so clones, more than 70% seen once. Sequences were obtained from PBMCs or T cells enriched from blood (not recorded which). The receptors here all came from a woman aged 30 to 39 who had been exposed to COVID-19.

The gene calls are TRBV5-1 and TRBJ1-2, with D perhaps TRBD1 (6 bases). In germline, CDR1 is SGHRS, CDR2 YFSETQ. V lost 3 bases and J 5 bases, leaving 14 bases between the germline ends. The CDR3 sequence is 14 residues long. CDR3 DNA sequence: TGCGCCAGCAGCTCTGGGACAAGGGAATATGGCTACACCTTC. Protein product: CASSSGTREYGYTF.

The genes are TRBV25-1 and TRBJ1-1; D gene uncertain. Trimming took off 7 bases at V and 2 bases at J, with 8 bases between the two ends. Germline assignment: CDR1 MGHDK and CDR2 SYGVNS. This CDR3 comprises 12 residues. The CDR3 DNA sequence: TGTGCCAGCAAGGGAGAAAACACTGAAGCTTTCTTT. Translating it yields CASKGENTEAFF.

This chain uses TRBV7-9 with TRBJ1-2; D not certain. The V end was cut by 7 bases, the J end by 2 bases, with 8 bases between. The CDR3 runs to 12 residues. Germline-derived CDR1 and CDR2 are SEHNR and FQNEAQ (reference sequence). The CDR3 spells CASTSGNYGYTF. The CDR3 DNA reads TGTGCCAGCACATCGGGAAACTATGGCTACACCTTC.

The V call is TRBV6-5, the J call TRBJ2-2, with TRBD1 matching 7 bases. The CDR3 runs to 14 residues. After removal of 10 bases from V and 6 bases from J, the junction contained 11 bases not matched to a gene. CDR1 and CDR2 from the germline V gene are MNHEY and SVGAGI. The CDR3 loop is CATRQGGFSGELFF. The CDR3 bases are TGTGCCACACGACAGGGTGGGTTTTCCGGGGAGCTGTTTTTT.

This chain uses TRBV27 with TRBJ1-1, with D hard to call. Germline CDR1 is MNHEY and CDR2 is SMNVEV (reference sequence). Trimming pared 5 bases from V and 6 bases from J, leaving 13 bases between. CDR3 length: 13 amino acids. CDR3 residues: CASSPGRYPEAFF. The DNA for the CDR3 is TGTGCCAGCAGTCCAGGAAGATACCCTGAAGCTTTCTTT.

The V and J genes are TRBV11-2 and TRBJ1-6, with D possibly being TRBD1 (6 bases). Trimming removed 5 bases from V and 1 base from J, with 12 bases in between. This CDR3 comprises 16 residues. Germline V gives CDR1 SGHAT, CDR2 FQNNGV. The CDR3 DNA follows: TGTGCCAGCAGCGACACAGGGACGTCCTATAATTCACCCCTCCACTTT. Translation gives CASSDTGTSYNSPLHF.

This sequence joins TRBV24-1 and TRBJ2-7; D is possibly TRBD2 (5 bases). Germline loops: CDR1 KGHDR, CDR2 SFDVKD. Trimming cost V 10 bases and J 2 bases, with 11 bases left between them. The CDR3 length is 12 residues. This chain's CDR3 is CATEGNTYEQYF. DNA for the CDR3: TGTGCCACAGAGGGCAACACCTACGAGCAGTACTTC.

The chain links TRBV7-6 to TRBJ2-5; tentative D call: TRBD1 (5 bases). V dropped 5 bases and J dropped 4 bases, with 14 bases sitting between them. Germline assignment: CDR1 SGHVS and CDR2 FNYEAQ. This CDR3 is 14 amino acids long. The CDR3: CASSIPTELETQYF. The CDR3 nucleotides read TGTGCCAGCAGCATCCCGACAGAATTAGAGACCCAGTACTTC.